This T cell receptor beta chain originates from a study of CD8 T cells in ankylosing spondylitis. This clonotype turned up a few times. This CDR3 comprises 15 residues. Germline V gene data show CDR1 as KGHDR and CDR2 as SFDVKD. The V and J ends lost 7 bases and 8 bases, in that order; junction bases with no gene match: 9. TCRdb processed the 5' RACE reads anew with MiXCR; each CDR3 protein has one entry. The sample comprises roughly 260,000 distinct CDR3 sequences, 20% of which are singletons, and roughly 7.3% rests with the top ten. This rearrangement joins TRBV24-1 to TRBJ2-1, with 11 bases that match TRBD1. The sequenced material came from blood, either unsorted or a sorted T cell fraction (not recorded which). This clonotype originated in a male donor with ankylosing spondylitis or in good health (not recorded which). CDR3: CATRKTGQGGDEQFF. The CDR3 nucleotides read TGTGCCACCAGGAAAACGGGACAGGGGGGCGATGAGCAGTTCTTC.